Shown below are 29 T cell receptor beta chains from a single sample sequenced in a study of Ad26.COV2.S vaccination and SARS-CoV-2 variants. Stated treatment: around 19 received Ad26.COV2.S at low or high dose, single or two shots; about 5 received placebo; per-sample allocation not given. All samples were drawn on day 63, counting from the first vaccine or placebo injection. Sequencing used immunoSEQ multiplex PCR; TCRdb keeps in-frame clones, though not all of them. Here the sample spans approximately 460,000 clones, 80% to 90% being singletons. This material consisted of peripheral blood, taken in a trial of Ad26.COV2.S vaccine versus placebo. The receptors originated from a person between 18 and 59 years old who received the Ad26.COV2.S COVID-19 vaccine or a placebo.

The rearrangement uses TRBV6-2 or TRBV6-3 and TRBJ1-1; 10 bases agree with TRBD1. The CDR3 totals 15 residues. V gave up 4 bases and J gave up 3 bases; unmatched junction bases: 5. CDR1 and CDR2 (germline): MNHEY, SVGEGT. The CDR3 spells CASSSRQGAYTEAFF. DNA of the CDR3: TGTGCCAGCAGTTCTCGACAGGGGGCTTACACTGAAGCTTTCTTT.

The gene calls are TRBV10-3 and TRBJ2-7, with TRBD2 identical over 10 bases. V was clipped by 6 bases and J by 3 bases; unmatched bases: 2. This CDR3 contains 13 residues. CDR1 ENHRY and CDR2 SYGVKD come from the germline V gene. CDR3: CAIRPSGSYEQYF. CDR3 in DNA: TGTGCCATCAGGCCTAGCGGGAGCTACGAGCAGTACTTC.

This clone has just one count. This chain links TRBV1 with TRBJ1-2. TRBV1 is a known pseudogene. The CDR3 contains 17 residues. In nucleotides, the CDR3 is TGCACCAGCAGCCAAGGTCAATTTGGGGGACCCCCCGGGGGCTACACCTTC. Amino acids: CTSSQGQFGGPPGGYTF.

The J gene is TRBJ2-7, the V gene TRBV2; 9 bases fit TRBD1. V shed 2 bases, J shed 4 bases, and the junction held 6 bases outside the gene matches. The CDR3 contains 15 residues. CDR1 and CDR2 (germline): SNHLY, FYNNEI. CDR3 DNA: TGTGCCAGCAGTGAACCTCGACAGGGGGAGTACGAGCAGTACTTC. This translates into CASSEPRQGEYEQYF.

The rearrangement joins TRBV6-5 to TRBJ1-2; D ambiguous. V shed 4 bases and J shed 1 base, with 7 bases lying between them. Germline CDR1 is MNHEY and CDR2 is SVGAGI. The CDR3 contains 13 residues. The DNA for the CDR3 is TGTGCCAGCAGTTCGAGAGATAACTATGGCTACACCTTC. The encoded protein is CASSSRDNYGYTF.

The chain combines TRBV5-1 with TRBJ2-1, with D possibly being TRBD1 or TRBD2 (5 bases each). Trimming removed 3 bases at V and 12 bases at J, with 16 bases between. The CDR3 is 13 amino acids. CDR1 is SGHRS and CDR2 is YFSETQ in the germline V gene. The CDR3 loop is CASSSLGDAVQFF. DNA of the CDR3: TGCGCCAGCAGCTCCCTGGGGGATGCGGTGCAGTTCTTC.

The V call is TRBV7-9, the J call TRBJ1-3, with a possible D match to TRBD1 (6 bases). The germline V and J ends were trimmed by 5 bases and 2 bases, with 19 bases remaining between them. The CDR3 consists of 17 residues. The germline gives CDR1 SEHNR, CDR2 FQNEAQ (reference sequence). The CDR3 loop is CASSHPIGSGAGNTIYF. CDR3 coding DNA: TGTGCCAGCAGCCACCCAATCGGCTCAGGGGCTGGAAACACCATATATTTT.

The chain has TRBV3-1 (or the pseudogene TRBV3-2) and TRBJ2-1; D is uncertain. The CDR3 length is 13 residues. Germline CDR1 LGHDT, CDR2 YNNKEL (reference sequence). Trimming took 0 bases from V and 12 from J, leaving 12 bases between them. CDR3 amino acids: CASSQEVAVGQFF. The CDR3 nucleotides are TGTGCCAGCAGCCAAGAGGTCGCAGTGGGGCAGTTCTTC.

The sample holds one count of this clone. The V gene is TRBV7-8, the J gene TRBJ1-5; D gene uncertain. V was trimmed by 2 bases and J by 1 base, leaving 9 bases between them. The germline V gene encodes CDR1 SGHVS and CDR2 FQNEAQ. This CDR3 contains 15 residues. CDR3 in amino acids: CASSLLDGSNQPQHF. The DNA of the CDR3 is TGTGCCAGCAGCTTATTAGACGGAAGCAATCAGCCCCAGCATTTT.

V gene TRBV10-3 combines with J gene TRBJ2-6, with 8 bases matching TRBD1. Germline V gene data show CDR1 as ENHRY and CDR2 as SYGVKD. V lost 7 bases, J lost 0 bases, and 11 bases stayed unmatched. The CDR3 is 18 amino acids. The CDR3 is CAIKSSGTGVSGANVLTF. The CDR3 nucleotides read TGTGCCATCAAGTCCTCCGGGACAGGAGTCTCTGGGGCCAACGTCCTGACTTTC.

The chain combines TRBV4-3 with TRBJ1-2; D is unclear. Germline loops: CDR1 LGHNA, CDR2 YSLEER. CDR3 length: 15 amino acids. Trimming took 0 bases from V and 8 from J, leaving 16 bases between them. The chain's CDR3 is CASSQDNIGWRGYTF. CDR3 nucleotide sequence: TGCGCCAGCAGCCAAGATAATATCGGCTGGAGGGGCTACACCTTC.

This chain uses TRBV3-1 (or the pseudogene TRBV3-2) with TRBJ2-3, with 7 bases that match TRBD1. The CDR3 contains 14 residues. V gave up 3 bases and J gave up 7 bases; unmatched junction bases: 7. Germline assignment: CDR1 LGHDT and CDR2 YNNKEL (reference sequence). The CDR3 sequence is CASSHPGQLNTQYF. The CDR3 region has the DNA TGTGCCAGCAGCCACCCGGGACAGCTAAATACGCAGTATTTT.

This chain links TRBV19 with TRBJ2-1; 16 nucleotides agree with TRBD2. Germline values: CDR1 LNHDA, CDR2 SQIVND (reference sequence). J gave up 2 bases and V 3 bases, and 1 base lay outside the gene matches. This CDR3 spans 17 amino acids. CDR3 in DNA: TGTGCCAGTAGTATTGGGACTAGCGGGAGGGCCTACAATGAGCAGTTCTTC. Its translation: CASSIGTSGRAYNEQFF.

This clone was seen a single time. V and J are TRBV3-1 (or the pseudogene TRBV3-2) and TRBJ2-1, with 13 bases identical to TRBD2. Germline CDR1 LGHDT, CDR2 YNNKEL (reference sequence). J was trimmed by 10 bases and V by 4 bases; bases with no gene match: 7. The CDR3 covers 15 residues. CDR3 loop: CASSPGLAGRTEQFF. CDR3 nucleotide sequence: TGTGCCAGCAGCCCGGGACTAGCGGGACGGACGGAGCAGTTCTTC.

J is TRBJ2-7 and V is TRBV27; D may match TRBD1 or TRBD2 (6 bases each). Deletions cut 7 bases from V and 2 bases from J, with 15 bases between. Germline lookup yields CDR1 MNHEY and CDR2 SMNVEV (reference sequence). The CDR3 totals 14 residues. CDR3 protein: CASNRGGLPYEQYF. The CDR3 DNA reads as TGTGCCAGCAACCGAGGGGGACTCCCCTACGAGCAGTACTTC.

The genes are TRBV7-2 and TRBJ1-2; TRBD1 agrees at 8 bases. Trimming removed 4 bases from V and 4 bases from J; junction bases left unmatched: 5. The CDR3 has 14 residues. Looked up from germline, CDR1 is SGHTA and CDR2 is FQGNSA. The CDR3 DNA reads as TGTGCCAGCAGCTCCGACAGGGGAGGCTATGGCTACACCTTC. Translation: CASSSDRGGYGYTF.

The chain uses TRBV9 and TRBJ2-2; 14 positions match TRBD2. The ends lost 3 bases at V and 1 base at J; junction bases unmatched: 11. Germline V gene lookup returns CDR1 SGDLS and CDR2 YYNGEE. The CDR3 contains 20 residues. CDR3 DNA sequence: TGTGCCAGCAGCGGTAGAGGACTAGCGGGGGGCCATCTGAACACCGGGGAGCTGTTTTTT. Its translation is CASSGRGLAGGHLNTGELFF.

J is TRBJ2-5 and V is TRBV6-1; maybe TRBD1 (6 bases). The length of the CDR3 is 16 residues. Germline-derived CDR1 and CDR2 are MNHNS and SASEGT. V shed 1 base and J shed 4 bases, with 16 bases lying between them. The CDR3 loop reads CASSEGPATGRETQYF. The CDR3 nucleotides are TGTGCCAGCAGTGAAGGGCCAGCGACAGGCAGAGAGACCCAGTACTTC.

The rearrangement links TRBV11-3 to TRBJ2-1; 9 nucleotides match TRBD2. V was pared by 1 base and J by 0 bases, with 1 base of the junction left unmatched. Germline V gene lookup returns CDR1 SGHNT and CDR2 YENEEA. The CDR3 consists of 16 residues. CDR3 residues: CASSLGRGGSYNEQFF. CDR3 sequence (DNA): TGTGCCAGCAGCTTAGGGCGGGGGGGCTCCTACAATGAGCAGTTCTTC.

This chain uses TRBV29-1 with TRBJ1-2; 11 bases line up with TRBD1. The CDR3 runs to 14 residues. Germline lookup yields CDR1 SQVTM and CDR2 ANQGSEA. The V gene end was trimmed by 2 bases and the J gene end by 7 bases; junction bases not matched to a gene: 6. The CDR3 sequence: CSVETLGQGGGYTF. The CDR3 nucleotides read TGCAGCGTTGAAACTTTGGGACAGGGGGGTGGCTACACCTTC.

This sequence joins TRBV3-1 (or the pseudogene TRBV3-2) and TRBJ1-5; 11 bases match TRBD1. CDR3 size: 17 residues. V lost 6 bases and J lost 2; bases outside the gene matches: 9. Germline V lookup: CDR1 LGHDT, CDR2 YNNKEL (reference sequence). In DNA form, the CDR3 reads TGTGCCAGCAGTGGACAGGGGGCCGGGGTGGGCAATCAGCCCCAGCATTTT. It encodes CASSGQGAGVGNQPQHF.

V and J are TRBV5-4 and TRBJ1-2; D is unclear. Germline CDR1 is SGHNT and CDR2 is YYREEE (reference sequence). With 2 bases removed from V and 7 bases from J, the gap between germline ends came to 18 bases. The CDR3 contains 15 residues. The CDR3 loop is CASSFSSVGAAGYTF. DNA of the CDR3: TGTGCCAGCAGCTTCTCTTCGGTGGGCGCGGCTGGCTACACCTTC.

V and J are TRBV30 and TRBJ2-1, with a possible D match to TRBD1 (7 bases). CDR1 GTSNPN and CDR2 SVGIG come from the germline V gene (reference sequence). CDR3 length: 17 residues. Trimming shortened V by 0 bases and J by 4 bases, and 19 bases separated the two germline ends. In DNA form, the CDR3 reads TGTGCCTGGAGTGTACGTTGGGGATCAGGGGGGTACAATGAGCAGTTCTTC. Protein: CAWSVRWGSGGYNEQFF.

V and J are TRBV30 and TRBJ2-1; tentatively, D is TRBD1 (5 bases). CDR3 size: 13 residues. CDR1 GTSNPN and CDR2 SVGIG come from the germline V gene (reference sequence). V lost 2 bases and J lost 8, with 13 bases in between. CDR3 nucleotide sequence: TGTGCCTGGAGTAGGCTAGGGGTAGATGAGCAGTTCTTC. Its translation is CAWSRLGVDEQFF.

V and J are TRBV4-2 and TRBJ1-2; D may be TRBD1 (5 bases). This CDR3 contains 14 residues. V was pared by 5 bases and J by 5 bases, with 15 bases between. Germline lookup yields CDR1 LGHNA and CDR2 YNFKEQ. The CDR3 loop is CASSGGIDEYGYTF. DNA of the CDR3: TGTGCCAGCAGCGGGGGTATAGATGAATATGGCTACACCTTC.

Only one count was recorded for this clone. The chain has TRBV2 and TRBJ2-1; the D is unclear. The CDR3 is 11 residues long. V was clipped by 6 bases and J by 6 bases, with 6 bases between them. From germline, CDR1 is SNHLY and CDR2 FYNNEI. The CDR3 nucleotides read TGTGCCAGCAGGAGGCCCAATGAGCAGTTCTTC. Amino acids: CASRRPNEQFF.

The chain recombines TRBV28 with TRBJ2-7; 9 bases agree with TRBD1. CDR3 length equals 15 residues. The junction had 10 bases not matched to a gene; V was cut back by 8 bases and J by 2 bases. The V gene's germline CDR1 is MDHEN and CDR2 SYDVKM. CDR3 residues: CASGQPGTGTYEQYF. For the CDR3, the DNA is TGTGCCAGCGGACAACCCGGGACAGGGACCTACGAGCAGTACTTC.

The CDR3 reads CASKLGGLSQPQHF. In DNA form, the CDR3 reads TGTGCCAGTAAACTGGGGGGGCTTAGCCAGCCCCAGCATTTT. The gene calls are TRBV2 and TRBJ1-5, with D possibly being TRBD1 (6 bases). The CDR3 loop spans 14 amino acids. CDR1 and CDR2 (germline): SNHLY, FYNNEI. V lost 9 bases to trimming and J lost 7 bases, with 19 bases between them.

V is TRBV2 and J is TRBJ1-1; 9 positions match TRBD1. V shed 10 bases, J shed 4 bases, and the junction held 10 bases outside the gene matches. CDR3 size: 14 residues. From germline, CDR1 is SNHLY and CDR2 FYNNEI. The CDR3 DNA sequence: TGTGCCACATCCCGGGACAGGGATATCACTGAAGCTTTCTTT. Translated: CATSRDRDITEAFF.